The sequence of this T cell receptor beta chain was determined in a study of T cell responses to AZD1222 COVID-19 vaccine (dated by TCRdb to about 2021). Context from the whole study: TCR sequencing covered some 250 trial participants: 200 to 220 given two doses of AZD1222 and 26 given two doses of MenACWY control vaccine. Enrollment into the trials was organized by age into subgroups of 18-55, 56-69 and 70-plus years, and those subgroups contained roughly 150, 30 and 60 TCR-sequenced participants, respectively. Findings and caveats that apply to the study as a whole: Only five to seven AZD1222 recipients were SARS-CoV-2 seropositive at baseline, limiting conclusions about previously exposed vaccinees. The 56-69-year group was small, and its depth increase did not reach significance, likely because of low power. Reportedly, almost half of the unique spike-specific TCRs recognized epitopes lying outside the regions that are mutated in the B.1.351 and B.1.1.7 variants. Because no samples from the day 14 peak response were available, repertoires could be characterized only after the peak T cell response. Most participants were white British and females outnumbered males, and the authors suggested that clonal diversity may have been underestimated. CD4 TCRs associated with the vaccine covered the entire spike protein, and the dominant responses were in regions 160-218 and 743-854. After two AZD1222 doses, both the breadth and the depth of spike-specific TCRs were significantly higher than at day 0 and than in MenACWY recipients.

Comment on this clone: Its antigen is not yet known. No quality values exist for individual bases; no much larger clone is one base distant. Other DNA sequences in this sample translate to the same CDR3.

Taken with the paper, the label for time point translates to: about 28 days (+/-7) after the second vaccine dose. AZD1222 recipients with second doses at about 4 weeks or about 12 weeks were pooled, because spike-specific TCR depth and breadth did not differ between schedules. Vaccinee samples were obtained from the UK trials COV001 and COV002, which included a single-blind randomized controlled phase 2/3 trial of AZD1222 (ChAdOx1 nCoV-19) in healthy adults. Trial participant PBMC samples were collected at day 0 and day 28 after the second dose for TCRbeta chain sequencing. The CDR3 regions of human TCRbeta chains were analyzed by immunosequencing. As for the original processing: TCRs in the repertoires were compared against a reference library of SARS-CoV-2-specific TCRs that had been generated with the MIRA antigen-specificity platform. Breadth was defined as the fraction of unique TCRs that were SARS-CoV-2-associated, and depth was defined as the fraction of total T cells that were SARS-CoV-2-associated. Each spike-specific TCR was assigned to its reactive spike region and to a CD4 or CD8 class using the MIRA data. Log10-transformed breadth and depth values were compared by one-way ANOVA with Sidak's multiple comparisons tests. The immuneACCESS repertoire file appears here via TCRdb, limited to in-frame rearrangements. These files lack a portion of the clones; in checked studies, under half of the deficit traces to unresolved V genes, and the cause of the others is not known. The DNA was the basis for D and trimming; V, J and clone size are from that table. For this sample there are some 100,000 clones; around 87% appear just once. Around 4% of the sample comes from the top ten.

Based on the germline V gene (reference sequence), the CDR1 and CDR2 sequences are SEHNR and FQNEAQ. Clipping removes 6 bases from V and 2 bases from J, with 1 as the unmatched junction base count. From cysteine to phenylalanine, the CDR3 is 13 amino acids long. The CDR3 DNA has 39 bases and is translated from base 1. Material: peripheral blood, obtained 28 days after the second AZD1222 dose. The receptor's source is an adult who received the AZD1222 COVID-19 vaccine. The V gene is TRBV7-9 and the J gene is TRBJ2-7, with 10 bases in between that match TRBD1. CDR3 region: CASRGQGPYEQYF. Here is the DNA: TGTGCCAGCAGGGGACAGGGGCCCTACGAGCAGTACTTC.